This TCR beta chain comes out of a study of T cell repertoires in cytomegalovirus infection. At the level of the study: HLA-B-restricted CMV epitopes that are well studied, plus recently identified HLA-C-restricted ones, were used by the study.

This clonotype was recorded at least ten times. Its antigen is currently unknown. This CDR3 comprises 13 residues. Per germline, CDR1 MDHEN and CDR2 SYDVKM. The ends lost 6 bases at V and 4 bases at J; junction bases unmatched: 3. TCRdb redid the calling of the reads with MiXCR, one entry per CDR3 protein. The sample yields 800,000 to 950,000 distinct CDR3 sequences, approximately 30% seen once. Findings of the study overall: It was HLA-C-restricted CMV-specific TCR beta clonotypes that dominated the response ex vivo.

The sequences come from cultured CD8+ T cells from PBMCs, collected from culture after CMV antigen stimulation. V is TRBV28 and J is TRBJ1-5, with 7 bases identical to TRBD1. This TCR was recovered from a human donor in good health (CMV status not recorded). Some clones in this sample may be carry-over from other donors' samples. CDR3 nucleotide sequence: TGTGCCAGCAGCCAGACAGGGAATCAGCCCCAGCATTTT. Translated, it gives CASSQTGNQPQHF. Looking up the rest from reference TRBV28 and TRBJ1-5 gives the full variable domain: DVKVTQSSRYLVKRTGEKVFLECVQDMDHENMFWYRQDPGLGLRLIYFSYDVKMKEKGDIPEGYSVSREKKERFSLILESASTNQTSMYLCASSQTGNQPQHFGDGTRLSIL.